The 23 T cell receptor beta chains below were found in one sample sequenced in a study of CD8+ T cells in alopecia areata. Sequencing used cDNA as its template, made by extracting RNA and reverse transcribing it. Sequencing was performed with immunoSEQ multiplex PCR; in TCRdb, only in-frame clones are kept and a portion is missing. This sample has about 7,400 clones, with roughly 64% found just once. Treatment noted: oral pan-JAK inhibitor, 5-10 mg twice daily. Those with alopecia areata gave lesional scalp punch biopsies and peripheral blood. This specimen was skin, taken at week 4, from a patient treated with tofacitinib. These receptors all stem from a human donor with alopecia areata.

The CDR3 nucleotides read TGTGCCAGCAGTTTAGGAGGATCACGCAATCAGCCCCAGCATTTT. Its protein product is CASSLGGSRNQPQHF. The chain couples TRBV28 to TRBJ1-5; unclear D gene. Germline V CDR1 and CDR2: MDHEN, SYDVKM. The V gene lost 2 bases and the J gene lost 2 bases, with 10 bases spanning the gap. This CDR3 has 15 amino acids.

In this sample, this clone turned up a few times. CDR3 protein: CASSPLGGGIGTDTQYF. The CDR3 region has the DNA TGTGCCAGCTCACCTTTAGGCGGGGGGATTGGCACAGATACGCAGTATTTT. V usage is TRBV18 and J usage is TRBJ2-3; 8 bases are a match to TRBD2. This CDR3 comprises 17 residues. Germline CDR1 KGHSH, CDR2 LQKENI. Losses at the gene ends were 3 bases for V and 1 base for J; bases not matched to a gene: 9.

The chain couples TRBV5-1 to TRBJ2-3; 7 bases are a match to TRBD1. The CDR3 covers 16 residues. Per the germline V gene, CDR1 is SGHRS and CDR2 is YFSETQ. Losses at the gene ends were 0 bases for V and 0 bases for J; bases not matched to a gene: 4. CDR3 amino acids: CASSLATGASTDTQYF. The CDR3, as DNA: TGCGCCAGCAGCTTGGCCACAGGGGCGAGCACAGATACGCAGTATTTT.

This clone has more than one count but fewer than ten. The chain has TRBV7-9 and TRBJ2-7; TRBD1 aligns across 10 bases. The V segment lost 5 bases and the J segment 2 bases; nucleotides outside the gene matches: 6. This CDR3 is built from 15 residues. The germline gives CDR1 SEHNR, CDR2 FQNEAQ (reference sequence). This CDR3 is CASSDPGQGTYEQYF. In DNA form, the CDR3 reads TGTGCCAGCAGCGACCCGGGACAGGGGACCTACGAGCAGTACTTC.

V gene TRBV7-9 combines with J gene TRBJ2-7; TRBD1 matches 9 bases. This CDR3 is built from 16 residues. Germline assignment: CDR1 SEHNR and CDR2 FQNEAQ (reference sequence). V gave up 4 bases and J gave up 3 bases; unmatched junction bases: 10. The DNA of the CDR3 is TGTGCCAGCAGCTCCACGTTGGGACAGGGAAGCTACGAGCAGTACTTC. Its translation is CASSSTLGQGSYEQYF.

In this sample, this clone turned up a few times. This sequence joins TRBV12-5 and TRBJ2-1, with 7 nucleotides matching TRBD2. V lost 5 bases and J lost 8; bases outside the gene matches: 12. Looked up from germline, CDR1 is LGHNT and CDR2 is FRNRAP. This CDR3 spans 15 amino acids. In nucleotides, the CDR3 is TGTGCTAGTGGTGCCTCCCGCGGGAGAAACTATGAGCAGTTCTTC. Translating it yields CASGASRGRNYEQFF.

V and J are TRBV9 and TRBJ2-1, with 9 bases aligning to TRBD2. Germline CDR1 and CDR2: SGDLS and YYNGEE. V lost 3 bases to trimming and J lost 6 bases; unmatched junction nucleotides: 4. The CDR3 totals 14 residues. CDR3 in DNA: TGTGCCAGCAGCGCGGGGACTAGCTTCAATGAGCAGTTCTTC. Translation gives CASSAGTSFNEQFF.

The gene calls are TRBV5-1 and TRBJ2-6, with TRBD2 identical over 9 bases. V was pared by 1 base and J by 4 bases, with 9 bases of the junction left unmatched. CDR1 SGHRS and CDR2 YFSETQ come from the germline V gene. The CDR3 extends over 18 amino acids. The CDR3 loop reads CASSLWSGGPGGANVLTF. CDR3 coding DNA: TGCGCCAGCAGCTTGTGGAGCGGGGGGCCAGGAGGGGCCAACGTCCTGACTTTC.

This clone has only a few counts. This sequence joins TRBV6-6 and TRBJ2-6; 9 bases map to TRBD1. The V and J ends lost 7 bases and 6 bases, in that order; junction bases with no gene match: 10. The CDR3 has 16 amino acids. The germline gives CDR1 MNHNY, CDR2 SVGAGI (reference sequence). CDR3 coding DNA: TGTGCCAGCACCATTCACCGGACAGGGGAGGCCAACGTCCTGACTTTC. Translated: CASTIHRTGEANVLTF.

This sequence joins TRBV27 and TRBJ2-2, with 7 bases that match TRBD1. Trimming at V came to 1 base and at J to 0 bases, leaving 11 bases not matched to a gene. This CDR3 has 19 amino acids. CDR1 is MNHEY, CDR2 SMNVEV, per germline (reference sequence). In nucleotides, the CDR3 is TGTGCCAGCAGTTTATTACCCAAAAGGGACAGCCCGAACACCGGGGAGCTGTTTTTT. Translating gives CASSLLPKRDSPNTGELFF.

The rearrangement uses TRBV18 and TRBJ2-7; D unresolved. Germline lookup yields CDR1 KGHSH and CDR2 LQKENI. The CDR3 has 14 residues. V lost 6 bases, J lost 0 bases, and 12 bases lay in between. CDR3 loop: CASSYSTDSYEQYF. CDR3 sequence (DNA): TGTGCCAGCTCTTACTCAACTGACTCCTACGAGCAGTACTTC.

The chain recombines TRBV5-8 with TRBJ2-1, with D possibly matching TRBD1 (6 bases). The germline V gene has CDR1 SGHTS and CDR2 YDEGEE. The germline V and J ends were trimmed by 1 base and 0 bases, with 11 bases remaining between them. The CDR3 is 16 amino acids. CDR3 sequence reads: CASSLPGTRSYNEQFF. In nucleotides, the CDR3 is TGTGCCAGCAGCTTGCCCGGGACACGCTCCTACAATGAGCAGTTCTTC.

A word on this clone: Additional DNA sequences in this sample encode the identical CDR3. This chain connects TRBV6-5 to TRBJ2-3, with 9 bases matching TRBD2. The germline V gene encodes CDR1 MNHEY and CDR2 SVGAGI. This CDR3 contains 16 residues. The V segment lost 0 bases and the J segment 6 bases; nucleotides outside the gene matches: 7. The CDR3 region has the DNA TGTGCCAGCAGTTACTCCGGTGCGGGGGGGGGCGATACGCAGTATTTT. Protein: CASSYSGAGGGDTQYF.

The gene calls are TRBV29-1 and TRBJ1-1, with D perhaps TRBD1 (6 bases). The CDR3 runs to 12 residues. V was trimmed by 7 bases and J by 4 bases, leaving 13 bases between them. Per germline, CDR1 SQVTM and CDR2 ANQGSEA. CDR3 sequence (DNA): TGCAGCGCCAGGACGGGGGCCACTGAAGCTTTCTTT. Translating gives CSARTGATEAFF.

V and J are TRBV7-2 and TRBJ2-5; D possibly uses TRBD1 or TRBD2 (7 bases each). V lost 4 bases and J lost 4, with 16 bases in between. The CDR3 covers 15 residues. CDR1 is SGHTA and CDR2 is FQGNSA in the germline V gene. The CDR3 DNA reads TGTGCCAGCAGCTCAAGACAGGGCGGGGGAGAGACCCAGTACTTC. It yields the protein CASSSRQGGGETQYF.

The rearrangement links TRBV7-3 to TRBJ2-2; 8 nucleotides match TRBD1. Per the germline V gene, CDR1 is SGHTA and CDR2 is FQGTGA. V was clipped by 1 base and J by 4 bases; unmatched bases: 5. The CDR3 totals 16 residues. This CDR3 is CASSLMTGAGTGELFF. CDR3 DNA sequence: TGTGCCAGCAGCTTAATGACAGGGGCGGGCACCGGGGAGCTGTTTTTT.

The V gene is TRBV5-1, the J gene TRBJ1-2; 7 nucleotides line up with TRBD1. The germline CDR1 and CDR2 sequences are SGHRS and YFSETQ. The length of the CDR3 is 16 residues. After removal of 0 bases from V and 4 bases from J, the junction contained 9 bases not matched to a gene. The CDR3 DNA sequence: TGCGCCAGCAGCTTGGTCGACAGGGTAGTCGGCTATGGCTACACCTTC. Encoded protein: CASSLVDRVVGYGYTF.

This clone was observed a single time. The CDR3 spells CASSLWPTGFYEQYF. CDR3 DNA: TGCGCCAGCAGCTTGTGGCCTACAGGGTTCTACGAGCAGTACTTC. J is TRBJ2-7 and V is TRBV5-1; perhaps TRBD1 as D (6 bases). Germline CDR1 and CDR2: SGHRS and YFSETQ. The CDR3 runs 15 residues. Between the trimmed V and J ends, which lost 1 base and 3 bases, there was a span of 14 bases.

This chain connects TRBV4-1 to TRBJ2-1, with 7 bases identical to TRBD2. The CDR3 length is 17 residues. Germline CDR1 MGHRA, CDR2 YSYEKL. Trimming at V came to 1 base and at J to 0 bases, leaving 6 bases not matched to a gene. CDR3 amino acids: CASSQVGGTPSYNEQFF. The CDR3 DNA follows: TGCGCCAGCAGCCAAGTCGGGGGGACCCCCTCCTACAATGAGCAGTTCTTC.

CDR3 bases: TGTGCCAGTAGTATGGAAGGCTCGAGGCTAGCGGCTAGCACAGATACGCAGTATTTT. Encoded protein: CASSMEGSRLAASTDTQYF. This chain connects TRBV19 to TRBJ2-3; 7 bases line up with TRBD2. CDR1 and CDR2 (germline): LNHDA, SQIVND (reference sequence). Trimming removed 3 bases from V and 0 bases from J; junction bases left unmatched: 15. The CDR3 totals 19 residues.

The chain is built from TRBV5-6 and TRBJ1-1; 7 bases are a match to TRBD1. Germline V gene sequence: CDR1 SGHDT, CDR2 YYEEEE. This CDR3 comprises 16 residues. V was pared by 5 bases and J by 1 base, with 11 bases of the junction left unmatched. CDR3 in amino acids: CASSLGAGTANTEAFF. For the CDR3, the DNA is TGTGCCAGCAGTCTTGGAGCCGGGACAGCGAACACTGAAGCTTTCTTT.

The table lists this clone with a few counts. Other DNA variants within this sample encode the same CDR3. The rearrangement joins TRBV19 to TRBJ2-1, with 7 bases aligning to TRBD1. The junction had 6 bases not matched to a gene; V was cut back by 3 bases and J by 4 bases. This CDR3 contains 15 residues. Germline values: CDR1 LNHDA, CDR2 SQIVND (reference sequence). The CDR3 DNA is TGTGCCAGTAGTATCAAAGGGGGCCTGTACAATGAGCAGTTCTTC. Amino acid sequence: CASSIKGGLYNEQFF.

The V call is TRBV4-3, the J call TRBJ2-1; 9 bases fit TRBD1. CDR3 length: 16 amino acids. J was trimmed by 5 bases and V by 4 bases; bases with no gene match: 9. Germline V lookup: CDR1 LGHNA, CDR2 YSLEER. The CDR3 bases are TGCGCCAGCAGCCCCTTGCGGACAGGGGTCCACAATGAGCAGTTCTTC. Protein product: CASSPLRTGVHNEQFF.